What follows is one TCR beta chain and its context. This entry belongs to a study of shared clonotypes between healthy human individuals. Sequencing was performed with immunoSEQ multiplex PCR; in TCRdb, only in-frame clones are kept and a portion is missing. The repertoire holds roughly 2.1 million clones, around 93% seen once, with 1.5% to 2% in the top ten. CD45RO negativity and positive selection for CCR7 defined naive CD8 cells, a population that excluded terminally differentiated effector memory CD45RA+ cells. The germline CDR1 and CDR2 sequences are SQVTM and ANQGSEA. Trimming pared 4 bases from V and 3 bases from J, leaving 16 bases between. The CDR3 extends over 14 amino acids.

This chain uses TRBV29-1 with TRBJ2-7, with TRBD2 as a possible D gene (5 bases). Material for sequencing was naive CD8+ T cells from PBMCs. The sequence was obtained from a man between 18 and 29 years old in good health. Some clones in this sample may be carry-over from other donors' samples. The CDR3 region is CSVVSSTEGYEQYF. CDR3 bases: TGCAGCGTTGTATCCAGCACCGAGGGCTACGAGCAGTACTTC.